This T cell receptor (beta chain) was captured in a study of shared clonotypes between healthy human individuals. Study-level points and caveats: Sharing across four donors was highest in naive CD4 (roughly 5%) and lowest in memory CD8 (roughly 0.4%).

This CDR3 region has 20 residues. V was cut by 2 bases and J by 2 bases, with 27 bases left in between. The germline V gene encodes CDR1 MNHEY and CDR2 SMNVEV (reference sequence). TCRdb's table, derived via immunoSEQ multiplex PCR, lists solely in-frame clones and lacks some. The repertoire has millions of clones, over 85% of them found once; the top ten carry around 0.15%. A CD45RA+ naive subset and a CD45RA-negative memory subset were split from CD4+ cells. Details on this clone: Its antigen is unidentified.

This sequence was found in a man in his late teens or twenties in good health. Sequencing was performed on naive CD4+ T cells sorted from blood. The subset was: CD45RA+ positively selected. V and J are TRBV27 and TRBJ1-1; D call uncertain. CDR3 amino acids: CASSLNPLDGEPRLNTEAFF. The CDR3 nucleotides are TGTGCCAGCAGTTTAAACCCCCTCGATGGGGAGCCCCGATTAAACACTGAAGCTTTCTTT.